These 2 T cell receptor beta chains share one sample of origin, sequenced in a study of CXCR3-negative and CXCR3-positive naive CD8 T cells. Points from the study as a whole: Against CXCR3-negative naive cells, CXCR3-positive naive cells showed more hydrophobic TRB CDR3s.

Their antigen targets remain unknown. The TRB cDNA libraries were prepared by 5' RACE with UMI labels. TCRdb reworked the 5' RACE reads into one entry per CDR3 protein, no DNA. This sample's table reports about 6,900 distinct CDR3 sequences. Sample: naive CXCR3+ CD8+ T cells from blood. Documented subset: CD45RO-CCR7+CD27+CD95- naive CD8+ T cells expressing CXCR3 (TNR3+). The receptors were gathered from a human donor in good health. Some clones in this sample may be carry-over from other donors' samples.

CDR3 in amino acids: CASSSGTGGLLEQYF. The chain carries TRBV5-1 and TRBJ2-7; TCRdb's assignment of TRBD1 cannot be checked, as there is no DNA. Germline V gene data show CDR1 as SGHRS and CDR2 as YFSETQ. This CDR3 is 15 amino acids long.

The chain recombines TRBV6-5 with TRBJ2-1; TCRdb names TRBD2, which stays unverified in the absence of DNA. The CDR3 runs 16 residues. Per germline, CDR1 MNHEY and CDR2 SVGAGI. The chain's CDR3 is CASSYSKSSGNHEQFF.